These 8 T cell receptor beta chains were all obtained from the same sample, sequenced in a study of cytomegalovirus exposure and HLA in healthy donors. Libraries were prepared by immunoSEQ multiplex PCR; TCRdb keeps only in-frame clonotypes and omits some of them. The sample includes 250,000 to 300,000 clones, roughly 90% of them seen just once. The sequencing input was PBMCs. The receptor set was obtained from a woman between 18 and 30 years old in good health and CMV-seronegative.

V and J are TRBV2 and TRBJ1-1; no definite D call. Germline-derived CDR1 and CDR2 are SNHLY and FYNNEI. CDR3 length: 13 residues. The V gene lost 1 base and the J gene lost 4 bases, with 7 bases spanning the gap. CDR3 nucleotides: TGTGCCAGCAGTGAAGGGCCCTTCACTGAAGCTTTCTTT. Amino acids: CASSEGPFTEAFF.

The chain carries TRBV6-5 and TRBJ1-5, with D possibly being TRBD1 (6 bases). The CDR3 contains 14 residues. CDR1 MNHEY and CDR2 SVGAGI come from the germline V gene. V lost 6 bases and J 0 bases, leaving 9 bases between the germline ends. The CDR3 sequence: CASRDSYSNQPQHF. The CDR3 nucleotides read TGTGCCAGCAGGGACAGTTATAGCAATCAGCCCCAGCATTTT.

The J gene is TRBJ2-7, the V gene TRBV7-2; no definite D call. Deletions cut 6 bases from V and 4 bases from J, with 10 bases between. Germline CDR1 is SGHTA and CDR2 is FQGNSA. The CDR3 is made up of 12 amino acids. The CDR3 coding sequence is TGTGCCAGCAGTACATGGGCGTACGAGCAGTACGTC. Amino acid sequence: CASSTWAYEQYV.

This sequence joins TRBV14 and TRBJ2-7, with TRBD2 matching over 11 bases. The CDR3 is made up of 16 amino acids. After removal of 2 bases from V and 3 bases from J, the junction contained 6 bases not matched to a gene. The germline V gene has CDR1 SGHDN and CDR2 FVKESK. CDR3 amino acids: CASSQILAGGFYEQYF. The CDR3 DNA sequence: TGTGCCAGCAGCCAAATCCTAGCGGGGGGATTCTACGAGCAGTACTTC.

V is TRBV18 and J is TRBJ1-6; D is undetermined. Germline V gives CDR1 KGHSH, CDR2 LQKENI. The CDR3 is 16 amino acids. V was shortened by 2 bases and J by 9 bases, with 17 bases between the two germline ends. CDR3: CASSPGEAYIGSPLHF. In nucleotides, the CDR3 is TGTGCCAGCTCACCAGGGGAGGCATATATCGGTTCACCCCTCCACTTT.

About this clone: One end of the junction is discordant with germline, which a read error may explain. The J gene is TRBJ2-1, the V gene TRBV7-7; 8 bases fit TRBD2. Germline values: CDR1 SSHAT, CDR2 FNYEAQ (reference sequence). There are 15 residues in the CDR3. Written as DNA, the CDR3 is TGTGCTAGCAGCGCCGGGAGGGGAGCGGACAATGAGCAGTTCTTC. This sequence encodes CASSAGRGADNEQFF.

The chain joins TRBV11-3 to TRBJ2-3; TRBD1 matches 9 bases. V shed 5 bases, J shed 4 bases, and the junction held 22 bases outside the gene matches. Per the germline V gene, CDR1 is SGHNT and CDR2 is YENEEA. CDR3 size: 20 residues. CDR3 loop: CASSPSLWGQGNHSPDTQYF. The CDR3 region has the DNA TGTGCCAGCAGCCCCTCCTTATGGGGACAGGGAAATCACAGTCCAGATACGCAGTATTTT.

The CDR3 reads CASSYSRGGGELFF. In DNA, the CDR3 is TGTGCCAGCAGTTACTCGAGAGGTGGCGGGGAGCTGTTTTTT. The rearrangement links TRBV6-6 to TRBJ2-2; D gene ambiguous. The CDR3 is 14 amino acids. Trimming took off 0 bases at V and 7 bases at J, with 9 bases between the two ends. Germline V CDR1 and CDR2: MNHNY, SVGAGI (reference sequence).